Listed below are T cell receptor beta chains from one sample, sequenced in a study of T cells in Graves' hyperthyroidism and ophthalmopathy. One entry per CDR3 protein, called by TCRdb with MiXCR from the multiplex PCR reads. The repertoire has some 720,000 distinct CDR3 sequences, roughly 15% of them found once; the top ten carry around 8.1%. The sample taken for sequencing was blood. Every receptor here comes from a man aged 18-30 years with Graves' hyperthyroidism. CDR3s include the opening cysteine and the closing phenylalanine or tryptophan. A D gene is named only where the DNA matches it firmly. Expanded clones are given a class, and other clones once, few, many or no size at all.

j_gene: TRBJ2-3
abundance: .
v_gene: TRBV20-1
d_gene: TRBD2
CDR3aa: CSANLREGRADTQYF
CDR3nt: TGCAGTGCTAATTTGAGGGAGGGTCGAGCAGATACGCAGTATTTT

j_gene: TRBJ2-7
abundance: many
v_gene: TRBV12-3/TRBV12-4
d_gene: TRBD1
CDR3aa: CASSFTTGDGTEQYF
CDR3nt: TGTGCCAGCAGTTTCACTACAGGGGACGGGACCGAGCAGTACTTC

j_gene: TRBJ2-1
abundance: few
v_gene: TRBV6-1
d_gene: TRBD1
CDR3aa: CASRLGSGGAINEQFF
CDR3nt: TGTGCCAGCAGATTAGGGTCAGGGGGCGCGATCAATGAGCAGTTCTTC

j_gene: TRBJ2-6
abundance: many
v_gene: TRBV28
d_gene: .
CDR3aa: CASSRGRQSGVSGANVLTF
CDR3nt: TGTGCCAGCAGTCGGGGAAGACAGTCCGGGGTGTCTGGGGCCAACGTCCTGACTTTC

j_gene: TRBJ2-1
abundance: .
v_gene: TRBV7-9
d_gene: TRBD2
CDR3aa: CASSHRTSASYNEQFF
CDR3nt: TGTGCCAGCAGCCACCGAACTAGCGCCTCCTACAATGAGCAGTTCTTC

j_gene: TRBJ2-2
abundance: few
v_gene: TRBV2
d_gene: .
CDR3aa: CASSGSRNTGELFF
CDR3nt: TGTGCCAGCAGTGGATCCAGGAACACCGGGGAGCTGTTTTTT

j_gene: TRBJ2-7
abundance: few
v_gene: TRBV10-3
d_gene: TRBD1
CDR3aa: CAISELEGGQGLGEQYF
CDR3nt: TGTGCCATCAGTGAGTTGGAAGGGGGACAGGGCTTGGGAGAGCAGTACTTC

j_gene: TRBJ2-7
abundance: few
v_gene: TRBV9
d_gene: TRBD1
CDR3aa: CASSVGGQDYEQYF
CDR3nt: TGTGCCAGCAGCGTAGGGGGACAGGACTACGAGCAGTACTTC

j_gene: TRBJ2-3
abundance: many
v_gene: TRBV28
d_gene: .
CDR3aa: CASSFIRVDTQYF
CDR3nt: TGTGCCAGCAGTTTTATTAGAGTGGATACGCAGTATTTT

j_gene: TRBJ2-7
abundance: .
v_gene: TRBV20-1
d_gene: .
CDR3aa: CSARGLASGDSGEQYF
CDR3nt: TGCAGTGCTAGAGGACTCGCGAGCGGAGACTCCGGGGAGCAGTACTTC

j_gene: TRBJ1-5
abundance: many
v_gene: TRBV30
d_gene: TRBD1
CDR3aa: CAWNQPGGGQPQHF
CDR3nt: TGTGCCTGGAACCAACCAGGGGGCGGTCAGCCCCAGCATTTT

j_gene: TRBJ2-1
abundance: few
v_gene: TRBV5-1
d_gene: TRBD2
CDR3aa: CASRGVAGHNEQFF
CDR3nt: TGCGCCAGCAGGGGGGTAGCGGGACACAATGAGCAGTTCTTC

j_gene: TRBJ1-3
abundance: .
v_gene: TRBV5-1
d_gene: TRBD1
CDR3aa: CASSLVGQGYGNTIYF
CDR3nt: TGCGCCAGCAGCTTGGTGGGACAGGGTTATGGAAACACCATATATTTT

j_gene: TRBJ2-5
abundance: few
v_gene: TRBV5-4
d_gene: .
CDR3aa: CASSFFSGAKTQYF
CDR3nt: TGTGCCAGCAGCTTTTTTTCAGGGGCCAAGACCCAGTACTTC

j_gene: TRBJ2-1
abundance: many
v_gene: TRBV2
d_gene: TRBD2
CDR3aa: CASRWQAGGYNEQFF
CDR3nt: TGTGCCAGCAGGTGGCAAGCGGGGGGCTACAATGAGCAGTTCTTC

j_gene: TRBJ2-3
abundance: few
v_gene: TRBV6-5
d_gene: TRBD1
CDR3aa: CASSYGTGGASTDTQYF
CDR3nt: TGTGCCAGCAGTTATGGGACAGGGGGCGCATCGACAGATACGCAGTATTTT

j_gene: TRBJ2-7
abundance: many
v_gene: TRBV7-3
d_gene: TRBD1
CDR3aa: CASSYRAGQGYEQYF
CDR3nt: TGTGCCAGCAGCTACCGGGCGGGACAGGGCTACGAGCAGTACTTC

j_gene: TRBJ2-7
abundance: .
v_gene: TRBV20-1
d_gene: .
CDR3aa: CSAAQAYEQYF
CDR3nt: TGCAGTGCTGCACAGGCCTACGAGCAGTACTTC

j_gene: TRBJ2-5
abundance: .
v_gene: TRBV6-2/TRBV6-3
d_gene: .
CDR3aa: CATGGQYEETQYF
CDR3nt: TGTGCCACGGGAGGACAGTATGAAGAGACCCAGTACTTC

j_gene: TRBJ1-3
abundance: .
v_gene: TRBV10-3
d_gene: .
CDR3aa: CAISGRGTPEDTIYF
CDR3nt: TGTGCCATCAGTGGGAGGGGGACACCGGAGGACACCATATATTTT

j_gene: TRBJ2-7
abundance: many
v_gene: TRBV3-1
d_gene: .
CDR3aa: CASSPSWSSNEQYF
CDR3nt: TGTGCCAGCAGCCCCAGCTGGTCTAGCAACGAGCAGTACTTC

j_gene: TRBJ2-1
abundance: many
v_gene: TRBV6-5
d_gene: .
CDR3aa: CASSYPGGENEQFF
CDR3nt: TGTGCCAGCAGTTACCCCGGAGGGGAGAATGAGCAGTTCTTC

j_gene: TRBJ2-1
abundance: many
v_gene: TRBV20-1
d_gene: .
CDR3aa: CSAGTATGDSYNEQFF
CDR3nt: TGCAGTGCTGGCACCGCGACAGGAGACTCCTACAATGAGCAGTTCTTC

j_gene: TRBJ2-7
abundance: many
v_gene: TRBV28
d_gene: .
CDR3aa: CASSLGLETYEQYF
CDR3nt: TGTGCCAGCAGTTTAGGGCTGGAAACCTACGAGCAGTACTTC

j_gene: TRBJ1-2
abundance: many
v_gene: TRBV6-2/TRBV6-3
d_gene: .
CDR3aa: CASSYTEPRYYGYTF
CDR3nt: TGTGCCAGCAGTTACACGGAGCCGCGATACTATGGCTACACCTTC

j_gene: TRBJ1-1
abundance: .
v_gene: TRBV28
d_gene: .
CDR3aa: CASALQGTEAFF
CDR3nt: TGTGCCAGCGCTCTCCAGGGCACTGAGGCTTTCTTT

j_gene: TRBJ1-1
abundance: many
v_gene: TRBV2
d_gene: .
CDR3aa: CASIRGNTEAFF
CDR3nt: TGTGCCAGCATAAGGGGGAACACTGAAGCTTTCTTT

j_gene: TRBJ1-2
abundance: .
v_gene: TRBV4-2
d_gene: .
CDR3aa: CASSQDKGAGGYGYTF
CDR3nt: TGTGCCAGCAGCCAAGATAAAGGGGCCGGAGGGTATGGCTACACCTTC

j_gene: TRBJ2-2
abundance: .
v_gene: TRBV5-1
d_gene: .
CDR3aa: CASRGDGTGELFF
CDR3nt: TGCGCCAGCAGGGGTGACGGGACCGGGGAGCTGTTTTTT

j_gene: TRBJ1-3
abundance: .
v_gene: TRBV6-2/TRBV6-3
d_gene: .
CDR3aa: CASIIRGNTIYF
CDR3nt: TGTGCCAGCATAATACGGGGAAACACCATATATTTT

j_gene: TRBJ2-3
abundance: many
v_gene: TRBV11-2
d_gene: .
CDR3aa: CASSLVGITDTQYF
CDR3nt: TGTGCCAGCAGCTTAGTTGGGATCACAGATACGCAGTATTTT

j_gene: TRBJ1-5
abundance: .
v_gene: TRBV6-6
d_gene: .
CDR3aa: CASSYSHRQDQPQHF
CDR3nt: TGTGCCAGCAGTTACTCCCACAGGCAGGATCAGCCCCAGCATTTT

j_gene: TRBJ1-3
abundance: .
v_gene: TRBV29-1
d_gene: .
CDR3aa: CSVEISHSGNTIYF
CDR3nt: TGCAGCGTTGAAATAAGCCACTCTGGAAACACCATATATTTT

j_gene: TRBJ2-3
abundance: .
v_gene: TRBV6-2/TRBV6-3
d_gene: TRBD2
CDR3aa: CASSVPPGLAASTDTQYF
CDR3nt: TGTGCCAGCAGTGTACCCCCGGGACTAGCGGCTAGCACAGATACGCAGTATTTT

j_gene: TRBJ1-5
abundance: many
v_gene: TRBV3-1
d_gene: .
CDR3aa: CASSHVPNQPQHF
CDR3nt: TGTGCCAGCAGCCACGTTCCGAATCAGCCCCAGCATTTT

j_gene: TRBJ2-7
abundance: many
v_gene: TRBV27
d_gene: .
CDR3aa: CASSLNGRPYEQYF
CDR3nt: TGTGCCAGCAGTTTAAACGGCAGACCCTACGAGCAGTACTTC

j_gene: TRBJ2-1
abundance: .
v_gene: TRBV18
d_gene: .
CDR3aa: CASSLSLGEYYNEQFF
CDR3nt: TGTGCCAGCTCGCTTTCCCTGGGGGAGTACTACAATGAGCAGTTCTTC

j_gene: TRBJ2-7
abundance: many
v_gene: TRBV12-3/TRBV12-4
d_gene: .
CDR3aa: CASGTFVTYEQYF
CDR3nt: TGTGCCAGCGGGACTTTTGTAACCTACGAGCAGTACTTC

j_gene: TRBJ1-6
abundance: .
v_gene: TRBV20-1
d_gene: .
CDR3aa: CSARVSEKGVNSPLHF
CDR3nt: TGCAGTGCTAGAGTCTCCGAAAAGGGGGTGAATTCACCCCTCCACTTT

j_gene: TRBJ1-5
abundance: .
v_gene: TRBV7-7
d_gene: TRBD1
CDR3aa: CASSLKERQGNQPQHF
CDR3nt: TGTGCTAGCAGCTTAAAGGAGCGACAGGGAAATCAGCCCCAGCATTTT

j_gene: TRBJ1-2
abundance: .
v_gene: TRBV9
d_gene: .
CDR3aa: CASSVTVTGGNYGYTF
CDR3nt: TGTGCCAGCAGCGTAACTGTGACGGGGGGAAACTATGGCTACACCTTC